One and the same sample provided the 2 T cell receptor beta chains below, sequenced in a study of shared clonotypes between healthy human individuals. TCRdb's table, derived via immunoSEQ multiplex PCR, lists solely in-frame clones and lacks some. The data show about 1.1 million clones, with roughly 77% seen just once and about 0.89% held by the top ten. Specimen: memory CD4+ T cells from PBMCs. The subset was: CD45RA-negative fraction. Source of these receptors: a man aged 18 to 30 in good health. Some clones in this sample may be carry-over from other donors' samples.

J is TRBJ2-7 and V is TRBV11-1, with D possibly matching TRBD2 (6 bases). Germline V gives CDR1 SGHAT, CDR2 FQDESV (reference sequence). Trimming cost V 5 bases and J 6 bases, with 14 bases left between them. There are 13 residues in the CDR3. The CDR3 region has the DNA TGTGCCAGCAGCCTAAACCCGGGACTCGAGCAGTACTTC. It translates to CASSLNPGLEQYF.

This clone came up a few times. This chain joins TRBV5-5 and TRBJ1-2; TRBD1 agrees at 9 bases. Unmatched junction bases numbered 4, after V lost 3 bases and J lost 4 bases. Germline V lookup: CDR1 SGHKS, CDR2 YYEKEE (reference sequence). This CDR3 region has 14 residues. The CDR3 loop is CASSWDRAAYGYTF. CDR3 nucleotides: TGTGCCAGCAGCTGGGACAGGGCCGCCTATGGCTACACCTTC.